This is a list of T cell receptor beta chains from one sample in a study of T-cell reconstitution after alpha-beta-depleted transplantation in children. TCRdb passed the PCR reads through MiXCR, listing each CDR3 protein once. The sample carries about 480,000 distinct CDR3 sequences, 12% recorded once. Specimen: PBMCs from the stem cell graft donor, collected from the stem cell graft. These receptors all come from a human donor who donated a stem cell graft to a child with combined immunodeficiency. Each CDR3 is given with its conserved first and last residue. D genes are given only for firm matches. Size is omitted from some rows. Given values are once, few, many or a class for expanded clones.

15,many,TRBV25-1,-,TRBJ2-7,CASSETNASSYEQYF,TGTGCCAGCAGTGAAACAAACGCGTCATCCTACGAGCAGTACTTC
15,-,TRBV9,-,TRBJ2-1,CASTPGGEIYNEQFF,TGTGCCAGCACCCCCGGGGGAGAAATTTACAATGAGCAGTTCTTC
15,few,TRBV11-3,TRBD1,TRBJ2-7,CASSTGQGDSYEQYF,TGTGCCAGCAGCACTGGACAGGGGGATTCCTACGAGCAGTACTTC
14,-,TRBV2,-,TRBJ2-5,CASRSRGGEETQYF,TGTGCCAGCAGATCAAGAGGTGGGGAAGAGACCCAGTACTTC
17,-,TRBV7-3,TRBD2,TRBJ2-1,CASSVQGGTSGNNEQFF,TGTGCCAGCAGCGTCCAGGGGGGGACTAGCGGAAACAATGAGCAGTTCTTC
17,many,TRBV12-3/TRBV12-4,-,TRBJ2-2,CASSLLALAVPTGELFF,TGTGCCAGCAGCCTCTTGGCACTAGCAGTACCCACCGGGGAGCTGTTTTTT
16,many,TRBV7-3,-,TRBJ2-3,CASSLMAGPYTDTQYF,TGTGCCAGCAGCTTAATGGCGGGGCCGTACACAGATACGCAGTATTTT
14,-,TRBV7-6,-,TRBJ1-1,CASRPGDMNTEAFF,TGTGCCAGCAGACCCGGGGACATGAACACTGAAGCTTTCTTT
16,-,TRBV10-3,TRBD1,TRBJ2-1,CAISESPMGQGDEQFF,TGTGCCATCAGTGAGTCCCCGATGGGACAGGGGGATGAGCAGTTCTTC
14,many,TRBV5-1,-,TRBJ2-5,CASSPTGVQETQYF,TGTGCCAGCAGCCCCACGGGGGTTCAAGAGACCCAGTACTTC
18,many,TRBV29-1,-,TRBJ2-7,CSVAGLLPGPESSYEQYF,TGCAGCGTCGCAGGATTGCTCCCGGGACCCGAGAGCTCCTACGAGCAGTACTTC
12,-,TRBV7-9,-,TRBJ2-7,CASSLTGIEQYF,TGTGCCAGCAGCTTAACCGGCATTGAGCAGTACTTC
15,many,TRBV5-1,-,TRBJ2-7,CASSSNRAFSYEQYF,TGCGCCAGCAGCTCCAACAGGGCCTTCTCCTACGAGCAGTACTTC
16,few,TRBV5-1,TRBD2,TRBJ2-7,CASSWTRTSGVYEQYF,TGCGCCAGCAGCTGGACCCGGACTAGCGGTGTCTACGAGCAGTACTTC
15,-,TRBV6-1,-,TRBJ1-2,CASSATWTQNYGYTF,TGTGCCAGCAGTGCTACCTGGACACAAAACTATGGCTACACCTTC
14,few,TRBV6-2/TRBV6-3,TRBD1,TRBJ2-2,CASRGQGYVGELFF,TGTGCCAGCCGAGGACAGGGTTATGTCGGGGAGCTGTTTTTT
18,-,TRBV13,TRBD2,TRBJ2-7,CASSSTPPLAGEPYEQYF,TGTGCCAGCAGCTCAACTCCCCCCTTAGCGGGAGAGCCCTACGAGCAGTACTTC
14,few,TRBV12-3/TRBV12-4,-,TRBJ1-2,CASSSGTGVYGYTF,TGTGCCAGCAGCAGCGGGACGGGGGTTTATGGCTACACCTTC
15,few,TRBV24-1,TRBD1,TRBJ2-7,CATSDAGTGGVEQYF,TGTGCCACCAGTGATGCCGGGACAGGGGGCGTGGAGCAGTACTTC
12,many,TRBV20-1,-,TRBJ2-1,CSATRVRNEQFF,TGCAGTGCCACGCGAGTTAGAAATGAGCAGTTCTTC
14,-,TRBV14,-,TRBJ2-7,CASSHTEEGYEQYF,TGTGCCAGCAGCCACACCGAAGAGGGCTACGAGCAGTACTTC
13,-,TRBV7-2,-,TRBJ1-6,CASSFSRNSPLHF,TGTGCCAGCAGCTTTAGCAGAAATTCACCCCTCCACTTT
16,few,TRBV12-3/TRBV12-4,TRBD1,TRBJ1-5,CASSTRDRVSNQPQHF,TGTGCCAGCAGTACCCGGGACAGGGTCAGCAATCAGCCCCAGCATTTT
16,-,TRBV12-3/TRBV12-4,TRBD2,TRBJ2-3,CASSPGQGGLADTQYF,TGTGCCAGCAGTCCAGGGCAGGGAGGGCTAGCCGATACGCAGTATTTT
15,-,TRBV6-4,TRBD2,TRBJ2-1,CASSEGLANYNEQFF,TGTGCCAGCAGTGAGGGACTAGCGAACTACAATGAGCAGTTCTTC
16,few,TRBV5-1,TRBD2,TRBJ2-4,CASTRTSGGAKNIQYF,TGCGCCAGCACTCGGACTAGCGGGGGGGCCAAAAACATTCAGTACTTC
14,few,TRBV28,-,TRBJ2-7,CASSLPDTDYEQYF,TGTGCCAGCAGTCTACCGGACACGGATTACGAGCAGTACTTC
13,few,TRBV20-1,-,TRBJ1-4,CSATGGGNEKLFF,TGCAGTGCTACCGGGGGCGGTAATGAAAAACTGTTTTTT
14,many,TRBV9,-,TRBJ2-7,CASSVRSGSYEQYF,TGTGCCAGCAGCGTAAGGAGCGGCTCCTACGAGCAGTACTTC
13,few,TRBV27,-,TRBJ2-7,CASSIRGSYEQYF,TGTGCCAGCAGTATCAGGGGAAGCTACGAGCAGTACTTC
15,many,TRBV5-5,-,TRBJ1-2,CASSLQIDVAYGYTF,TGTGCCAGCAGCCTTCAAATTGACGTTGCTTATGGCTACACCTTC
15,-,TRBV7-2,-,TRBJ1-5,CASSSDSHSNQPQHF,TGTGCCAGCAGCTCCGACAGTCATAGCAATCAGCCCCAGCATTTT
17,many,TRBV24-1,TRBD1,TRBJ2-1,CATSDLSRDRGYNEQFF,TGTGCCACCAGTGATCTCAGCCGGGACAGGGGCTACAATGAGCAGTTCTTC
15,few,TRBV12-3/TRBV12-4,-,TRBJ1-3,CASSLRRSSGNTIYF,TGTGCCAGCAGTTTACGACGTAGCTCTGGAAACACCATATATTTT
15,-,TRBV30,-,TRBJ2-1,CAWSSGRFIYNEQFF,TGTGCCTGGAGTTCCGGGAGATTTATATACAATGAGCAGTTCTTC
16,many,TRBV9,-,TRBJ2-3,CASSVGSAVLTDTQYF,TGTGCCAGCAGCGTAGGCTCTGCAGTCCTCACAGATACGCAGTATTTT
13,few,TRBV12-3/TRBV12-4,-,TRBJ1-3,CASRRGTGNTIYF,TGTGCCAGCAGAAGAGGCACTGGAAACACCATATATTTT
14,-,TRBV7-6,-,TRBJ2-2,CASSLEQGIGELFF,TGTGCCAGCAGCTTAGAACAGGGTATCGGGGAGCTGTTTTTT
18,many,TRBV11-1,TRBD1,TRBJ1-1,CASSSLFLRDRKNTEAFF,TGTGCCAGCAGCTCCCTTTTCCTCCGGGACAGAAAGAACACTGAAGCTTTCTTT
17,-,TRBV7-7,-,TRBJ1-6,CASSLVTGPVTLAPLHF,TGTGCTAGCAGCTTAGTTACGGGACCGGTCACCTTAGCACCCCTCCACTTT
14,many,TRBV29-1,TRBD1,TRBJ2-1,CSVGQGALRVEQFF,TGCAGCGTCGGACAGGGGGCGCTGAGGGTTGAGCAGTTCTTC
13,-,TRBV24-1,-,TRBJ1-2,CATSETGYNGYTF,TGTGCCACCAGTGAAACAGGGTACAATGGCTACACCTTC
14,-,TRBV28,TRBD1,TRBJ2-7,CASRGTGSPYEQYF,TGTGCCAGCAGGGGGACAGGGTCCCCCTACGAGCAGTACTTC
15,few,TRBV12-3/TRBV12-4,-,TRBJ2-2,CASSFWQGGTGELFF,TGTGCCAGCAGTTTTTGGCAGGGGGGAACCGGGGAGCTGTTTTTT
13,few,TRBV2,-,TRBJ1-5,CASSSEAYQPQHF,TGTGCCAGCTCCTCCGAGGCCTATCAGCCCCAGCATTTT
14,few,TRBV25-1,-,TRBJ2-2,CASSEQMNTGELFF,TGTGCCAGCAGTGAACAAATGAACACCGGGGAGCTGTTTTTT
15,many,TRBV5-5,TRBD2,TRBJ2-1,CASSLGAGSYNEQFF,TGTGCCAGCAGCTTGGGAGCGGGGTCCTACAATGAGCAGTTCTTC
14,few,TRBV27,TRBD1,TRBJ1-2,CASSSDRINFGYTF,TGTGCCAGCAGCTCGGACAGGATCAACTTTGGCTACACCTTC